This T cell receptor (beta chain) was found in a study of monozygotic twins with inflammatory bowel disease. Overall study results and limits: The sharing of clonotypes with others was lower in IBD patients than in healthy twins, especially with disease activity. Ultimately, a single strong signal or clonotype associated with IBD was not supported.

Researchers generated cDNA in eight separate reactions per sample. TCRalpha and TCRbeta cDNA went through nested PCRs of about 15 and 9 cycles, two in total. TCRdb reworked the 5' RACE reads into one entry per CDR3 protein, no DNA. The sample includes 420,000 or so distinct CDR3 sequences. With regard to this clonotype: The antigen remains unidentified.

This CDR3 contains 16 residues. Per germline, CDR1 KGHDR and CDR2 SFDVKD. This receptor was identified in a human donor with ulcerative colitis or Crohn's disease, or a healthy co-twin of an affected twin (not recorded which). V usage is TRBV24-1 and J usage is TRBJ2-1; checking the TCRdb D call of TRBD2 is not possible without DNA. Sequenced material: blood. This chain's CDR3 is CATSDTSGGSYNEQFF.